A single sample is the source of the 25 T cell receptor beta chains below, sequenced in a study of blood T cell repertoires in COVID-19. The assay was immunoSEQ multiplex PCR, and TCRdb's table has in-frame clones only and misses some. Of some 80,000 clones in the sample, about four fifths are singletons; the top ten hold roughly 12%. Sequencing was done on a sample of peripheral blood. Receptors originate from a man older than 75 with acute or convalescent COVID-19.

The chain links TRBV5-4 to TRBJ2-7; 7 nucleotides agree with TRBD1. CDR1 and CDR2 (germline): SGHNT, YYREEE (reference sequence). The CDR3 length is 16 residues. J was trimmed by 3 bases and V by 5 bases; bases with no gene match: 14. The CDR3 protein is CASSTVQGLLSYEQYF. CDR3 nucleotide sequence: TGTGCCAGCAGTACCGTACAGGGGCTCCTTAGCTACGAGCAGTACTTC.

The table lists this clone with a few counts. This chain joins TRBV4-2 and TRBJ1-6; D is possibly TRBD1 (5 bases). Germline values: CDR1 LGHNA, CDR2 YNFKEQ. This CDR3 region has 16 residues. The germline V and J ends were trimmed by 0 bases and 8 bases, with 14 bases remaining between them. The CDR3 loop is CASSQDPGVIHSPLHF. In DNA, the CDR3 is TGTGCCAGCAGCCAAGATCCGGGGGTTATTCATTCACCCCTCCACTTT.

The chain employs TRBV12-3 or TRBV12-4 and TRBJ1-3; D gene uncertain. V lost 8 bases to trimming and J lost 0 bases, with 8 bases between them. CDR3 length: 13 residues. The CDR3 sequence: CASHPSSGNTIYF. The DNA for the CDR3 is TGTGCCAGCCACCCTAGCTCTGGAAACACCATATATTTT.

The chain links TRBV6-5 to TRBJ1-4, with a possible D match to TRBD1 (5 bases). Per germline, CDR1 MNHEY and CDR2 SVGAGI. The CDR3 sequence is 15 residues long. V dropped 4 bases and J dropped 0 bases, with 9 bases sitting between them. CDR3 region: CASSSTTATNEKLFF. Written as DNA, the CDR3 is TGTGCCAGCAGTTCCACGACAGCAACTAATGAAAAACTGTTTTTT.

The chain employs TRBV2 and TRBJ1-6; 9 nucleotides agree with TRBD1. The trim removed 8 bases at V and 6 bases at J, leaving 8 bases unmatched. The CDR3 totals 15 residues. The germline V gene has CDR1 SNHLY and CDR2 FYNNEI. The CDR3 sequence is CASRQGGTLNSPLHF. The CDR3 region has the DNA TGTGCCAGCCGACAGGGGGGTACGCTTAATTCACCCCTCCACTTT.

V and J are TRBV12-5 and TRBJ2-3; D uncertain. Germline CDR1 is LGHNT and CDR2 is FRNRAP. CDR3 size: 14 residues. The V end was cut by 2 bases, the J end by 2 bases, with 8 bases between. The CDR3 DNA follows: TGTGCTAGTGGTTTGTCCTTAAACACAGATACGCAGTATTTT. Its protein is CASGLSLNTDTQYF.

The chain has TRBV5-8 and TRBJ2-7; 7 nucleotides agree with TRBD1. This CDR3 contains 15 residues. Trimming took 2 bases from V and 2 from J; bases not matched to a gene: 7. Germline V lookup: CDR1 SGHTS, CDR2 YDEGEE. The CDR3 loop is CASSLDGTETYEQYF. Written as DNA, the CDR3 is TGTGCCAGCAGCTTAGACGGGACAGAGACCTACGAGCAGTACTTC.

V usage is TRBV2 and J usage is TRBJ2-3; D unclear. Germline V gives CDR1 SNHLY, CDR2 FYNNEI. Trimming took 8 bases from V and 5 from J, leaving 11 bases between them. This CDR3 contains 12 residues. The CDR3 DNA follows: TGTGCCAGCGGGCCTTCTGGAGATACGCAGTATTTT. Residues: CASGPSGDTQYF.

This clone turned up a few times. The chain couples TRBV18 to TRBJ1-1; TRBD1 matches 8 bases. The CDR3 totals 14 residues. V shed 3 bases, J shed 6 bases, and the junction held 6 bases outside the gene matches. Germline lookup yields CDR1 KGHSH and CDR2 LQKENI. The CDR3 sequence is CASSPGQGGSEAFF. Here the CDR3 DNA reads TGTGCCAGCTCACCTGGACAGGGAGGCTCTGAAGCTTTCTTT. The variable domain in full, completed from reference TRBV18 and TRBJ1-1, reads NAGVMQNPRHLVRRRGQEARLRCSPMKGHSHVYWYRQLPEEGLKFMVYLQKENIIDESGMPKERFSAEFPKEGPSILRIQQVVRGDSAAYFCASSPGQGGSEAFFGQGTRLTVV.

In this sample, this clone turned up once. The V and J genes are TRBV5-4 and TRBJ2-3; 7 positions match TRBD1. The junction had 12 bases not matched to a gene; V was cut back by 4 bases and J by 7 bases. The CDR3 runs 15 residues. Germline assignment: CDR1 SGHNT and CDR2 YYREEE (reference sequence). This CDR3 reads CASSPDRALVNTQYF. In DNA form, the CDR3 reads TGTGCCAGCAGCCCAGACAGGGCCTTGGTGAATACGCAGTATTTT.

V is TRBV14 and J is TRBJ2-3; weak D call: TRBD2 (6 bases). V lost 6 bases, J lost 0 bases, and 10 bases lay in between. The CDR3 is 14 amino acids. Germline values: CDR1 SGHDN, CDR2 FVKESK. CDR3 in DNA: TGTGCCAGCAGTAGGCGGGGAAGCACAGATACGCAGTATTTT. It encodes CASSRRGSTDTQYF.

This clone was detected a few times. The V call is TRBV18, the J call TRBJ1-3, with D possibly matching TRBD1 (5 bases). Germline-derived CDR1 and CDR2 are KGHSH and LQKENI. This CDR3 spans 16 amino acids. With 1 base removed from V and 3 bases from J, the gap between germline ends came to 13 bases. The CDR3 bases are TGTGCCAGCTCACCACGGCAGATAGGGGATGGAAACACCATATATTTT. Protein: CASSPRQIGDGNTIYF.

This clone was seen a handful of times. The chain combines TRBV6-5 with TRBJ1-2, with 9 bases identical to TRBD1. There are 13 residues in the CDR3. The V segment lost 7 bases and the J segment 6 bases; nucleotides outside the gene matches: 6. CDR1 and CDR2 from the germline V gene are MNHEY and SVGAGI. The CDR3 DNA follows: TGTGCCAGCAAAAGACAGGGGGGCGATGGCTACACCTTC. Translated: CASKRQGGDGYTF.

The CDR3 loop reads CASSGSDNLLAKNIQYF. The CDR3 bases are TGTGCCAGCAGTGGTTCGGACAACCTTCTGGCCAAAAACATTCAGTACTTC. The chain uses TRBV28 and TRBJ2-4, with TRBD1 as a possible D gene (5 bases). Germline CDR1 and CDR2: MDHEN and SYDVKM. Trimming removed 5 bases at V and 1 base at J, with 18 bases between. This CDR3 comprises 17 residues.

The chain links TRBV18 to TRBJ1-3; TRBD1 aligns across 8 bases. J lost 0 bases, V lost 0 bases, and 10 bases had no gene match. The V gene's germline CDR1 is KGHSH and CDR2 LQKENI. The CDR3 runs to 19 residues. The CDR3 bases are TGTGCCAGCTCACCACCGAACAGGGGGGGATCAAACTCTGGAAACACCATATATTTT. Translation gives CASSPPNRGGSNSGNTIYF. The whole variable domain, filled in from reference TRBV18 and TRBJ1-3, reads NAGVMQNPRHLVRRRGQEARLRCSPMKGHSHVYWYRQLPEEGLKFMVYLQKENIIDESGMPKERFSAEFPKEGPSILRIQQVVRGDSAAYFCASSPPNRGGSNSGNTIYFGEGSWLTVV.

The chain has TRBV10-1 and TRBJ1-5; the match to TRBD1 covers 8 bases. Trimming took 10 bases from V and 3 from J; bases not matched to a gene: 5. The CDR3 contains 13 residues. Germline lookup yields CDR1 WNHNN and CDR2 SYGVQD (reference sequence). The DNA for the CDR3 is TGCGCCAACCACAGGGGGGACAATCAGCCCCAGCATTTT. It is translated as CANHRGDNQPQHF.

The chain has TRBV6-5 and TRBJ1-1; a possible D gene is TRBD1 (5 bases). V gave up 8 bases and J gave up 0 bases, with 7 bases separating them. The CDR3 contains 12 residues. Germline CDR1 is MNHEY and CDR2 is SVGAGI. DNA of the CDR3: TGTGCCAGCCGACAGCTGAACACTGAAGCTTTCTTT. Protein sequence: CASRQLNTEAFF.

The chain uses TRBV11-2 and TRBJ1-2, with 7 bases fitting TRBD1. Per the germline V gene, CDR1 is SGHAT and CDR2 is FQNNGV. J was trimmed by 8 bases and V by 0 bases; bases with no gene match: 12. The CDR3 length is 16 residues. The CDR3 here is CASSLEPKAGGRGYTF. DNA of the CDR3: TGTGCCAGCAGCTTAGAGCCGAAGGCAGGGGGGAGGGGCTACACCTTC.

The chain has TRBV27 and TRBJ1-4; possibly TRBD1 for D (6 bases). The CDR3 contains 13 residues. The V gene's germline CDR1 is MNHEY and CDR2 SMNVEV (reference sequence). The V end lost 11 bases, the J end lost 8 bases, and 18 bases lay between the germline ends. As DNA, the CDR3 is TGTGCCTCATCGTGGGGGGGCCGAGAAAAACTGTTTTTT. It translates to CASSWGGREKLFF.

The rearrangement links TRBV6-6 to TRBJ1-4; 8 nucleotides line up with TRBD1. Germline trimming cut 10 bases from V and 0 bases from J; bases unmatched to any gene: 10. The length of the CDR3 is 16 residues. CDR1 is MNHNY and CDR2 is SVGAGI in the germline V gene (reference sequence). The CDR3 here is CATRKTGVATNEKLFF. In DNA form, the CDR3 reads TGTGCCACTAGAAAGACAGGGGTCGCAACTAATGAAAAACTGTTTTTT.

This chain joins TRBV5-1 and TRBJ2-1; D might be TRBD2 (5 bases). Germline V lookup: CDR1 SGHRS, CDR2 YFSETQ. There are 13 residues in the CDR3. Between the trimmed V and J ends, which lost 2 bases and 9 bases, there was a span of 12 bases. This CDR3 reads CASSLLDEGEQFF. CDR3 in DNA: TGCGCCAGCAGCTTACTAGACGAGGGTGAGCAGTTCTTC.

The chain employs TRBV24-1 and TRBJ2-1; D remains ambiguous. CDR1 and CDR2 from the germline V gene are KGHDR and SFDVKD. The CDR3 spans 14 residues. The germline V and J ends were trimmed by 5 bases and 6 bases, with 13 bases remaining between them. CDR3 sequence reads: CATSANREINEQFF. CDR3 bases: TGTGCCACCAGTGCAAACAGAGAGATCAATGAGCAGTTCTTC.

The J gene is TRBJ2-7, the V gene TRBV5-1; 11 nucleotides align to TRBD1. The trim removed 3 bases at V and 5 bases at J, leaving 7 bases unmatched. This CDR3 has 15 residues. Germline CDR1 is SGHRS and CDR2 is YFSETQ. The CDR3, as DNA: TGCGCCAGCAGCTCCTTCGGACAGGGGGCAAACGAGCAGTACTTC. It encodes CASSSFGQGANEQYF.

The J gene is TRBJ1-1, the V gene TRBV12-3 or TRBV12-4; D uncertain. V was trimmed by 8 bases and J by 0 bases, leaving 7 bases between them. The length of the CDR3 is 12 residues. The CDR3 sequence is CASLLMNTEAFF. The CDR3 DNA sequence: TGTGCCAGCCTTCTAATGAACACTGAAGCTTTCTTT.

The rearrangement uses TRBV11-2 and TRBJ2-3; 8 bases map to TRBD2. Germline CDR1 reads SGHAT; CDR2 reads FQNNGV. The CDR3 has 15 residues. The V gene end was trimmed by 0 bases and the J gene end by 6 bases; junction bases not matched to a gene: 5. This CDR3 is CASSLDRGGMDTQYF. The CDR3 bases are TGTGCCAGCAGCTTAGATCGGGGGGGCATGGATACGCAGTATTTT.